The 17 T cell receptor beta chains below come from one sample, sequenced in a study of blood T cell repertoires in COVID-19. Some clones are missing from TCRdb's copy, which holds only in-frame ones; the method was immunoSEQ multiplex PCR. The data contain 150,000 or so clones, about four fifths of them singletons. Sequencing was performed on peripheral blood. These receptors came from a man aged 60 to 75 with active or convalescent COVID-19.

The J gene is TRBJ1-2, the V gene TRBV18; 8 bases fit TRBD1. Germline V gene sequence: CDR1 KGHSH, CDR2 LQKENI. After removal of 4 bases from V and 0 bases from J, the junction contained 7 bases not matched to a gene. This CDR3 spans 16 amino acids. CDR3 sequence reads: CASSLQKQGANYGYTF. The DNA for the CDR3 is TGTGCCAGCTCACTACAAAAACAGGGGGCTAACTATGGCTACACCTTC.

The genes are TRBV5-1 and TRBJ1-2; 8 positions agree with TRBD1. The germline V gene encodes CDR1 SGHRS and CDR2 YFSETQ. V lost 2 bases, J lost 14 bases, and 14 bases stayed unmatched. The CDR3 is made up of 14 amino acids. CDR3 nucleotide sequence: TGCGCCAGCAGCTTAGGACAGGGTCCGAAGATTGGAACCTTC. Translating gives CASSLGQGPKIGTF.

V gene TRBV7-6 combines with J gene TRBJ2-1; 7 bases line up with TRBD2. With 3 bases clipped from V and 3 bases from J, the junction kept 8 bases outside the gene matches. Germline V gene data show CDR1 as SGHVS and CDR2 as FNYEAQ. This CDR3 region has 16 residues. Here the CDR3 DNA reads TGTGCCAGCAGCTTCTCACACGGACTAGACTACAATGAGCAGTTCTTC. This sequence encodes CASSFSHGLDYNEQFF.

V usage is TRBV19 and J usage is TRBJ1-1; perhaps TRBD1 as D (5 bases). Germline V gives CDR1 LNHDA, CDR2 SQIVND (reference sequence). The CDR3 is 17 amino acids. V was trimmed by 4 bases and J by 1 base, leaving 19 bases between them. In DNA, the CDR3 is TGTGCCAGTAGTACCCGGCGACAGAGGATCTCGAACACTGAAGCTTTCTTT. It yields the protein CASSTRRQRISNTEAFF. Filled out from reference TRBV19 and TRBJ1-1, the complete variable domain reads DGGITQSPKYLFRKEGQNVTLSCEQNLNHDAMYWYRQDPGQGLRLIYYSQIVNDFQKGDIAEGYSVSREKKESFPLTVTSAQKNPTAFYLCASSTRRQRISNTEAFFGQGTRLTVV.

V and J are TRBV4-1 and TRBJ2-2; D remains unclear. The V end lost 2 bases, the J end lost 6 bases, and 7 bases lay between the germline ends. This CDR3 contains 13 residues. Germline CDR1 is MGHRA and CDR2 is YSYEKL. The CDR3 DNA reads TGCGCCAGCAGCCAATACCAGGCCGGGGAGCTGTTTTTT. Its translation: CASSQYQAGELFF.

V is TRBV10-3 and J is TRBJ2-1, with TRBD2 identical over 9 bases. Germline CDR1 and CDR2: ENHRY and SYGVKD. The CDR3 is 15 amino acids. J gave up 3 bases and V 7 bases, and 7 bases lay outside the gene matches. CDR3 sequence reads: CAIIGLAKSYNEQFF. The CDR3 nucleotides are TGTGCCATCATCGGACTAGCGAAAAGCTACAATGAGCAGTTCTTC.

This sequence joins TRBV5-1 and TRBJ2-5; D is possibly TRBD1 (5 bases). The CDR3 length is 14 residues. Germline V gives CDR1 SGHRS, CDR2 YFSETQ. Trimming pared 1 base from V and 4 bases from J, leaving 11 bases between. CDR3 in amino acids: CASSLKGSGETQYF. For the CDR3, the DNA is TGCGCCAGCAGCTTGAAGGGGTCTGGAGAGACCCAGTACTTC.

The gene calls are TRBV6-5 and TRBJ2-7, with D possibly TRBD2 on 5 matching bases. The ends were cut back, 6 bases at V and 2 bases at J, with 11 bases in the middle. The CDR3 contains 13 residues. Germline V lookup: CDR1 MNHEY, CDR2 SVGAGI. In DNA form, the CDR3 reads TGTGCCAGCAGGACCCAGACTACCTACGAGCAGTACTTC. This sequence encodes CASRTQTTYEQYF.

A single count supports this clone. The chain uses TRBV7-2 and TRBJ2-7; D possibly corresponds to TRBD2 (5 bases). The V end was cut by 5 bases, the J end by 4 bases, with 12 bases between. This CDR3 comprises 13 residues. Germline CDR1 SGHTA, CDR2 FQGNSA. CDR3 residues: CASSPVSGYEQYF. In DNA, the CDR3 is TGTGCCAGCAGCCCGGTTTCGGGGTACGAGCAGTACTTC. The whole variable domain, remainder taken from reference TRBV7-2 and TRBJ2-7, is GAGVSQSPSNKVTEKGKDVELRCDPISGHTALYWYRQSLGQGLEFLIYFQGNSAPDKSGLPSDRFSAERTGGSVSTLTIQRTQQEDSAVYLCASSPVSGYEQYFGPGTRLTVT.

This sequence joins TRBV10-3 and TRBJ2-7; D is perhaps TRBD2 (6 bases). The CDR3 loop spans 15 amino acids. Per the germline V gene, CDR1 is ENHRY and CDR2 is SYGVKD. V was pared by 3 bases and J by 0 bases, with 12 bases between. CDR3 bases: TGTGCCATCAGTGAATGGAGTAGCGGCTCCTACGAGCAGTACTTC. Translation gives CAISEWSSGSYEQYF.

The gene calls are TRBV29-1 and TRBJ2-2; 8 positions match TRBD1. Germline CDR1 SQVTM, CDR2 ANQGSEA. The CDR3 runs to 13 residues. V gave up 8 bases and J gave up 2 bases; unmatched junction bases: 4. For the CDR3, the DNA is TGCAGCATAGACAGGGGCAACACCGGGGAGCTGTTTTTT. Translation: CSIDRGNTGELFF.

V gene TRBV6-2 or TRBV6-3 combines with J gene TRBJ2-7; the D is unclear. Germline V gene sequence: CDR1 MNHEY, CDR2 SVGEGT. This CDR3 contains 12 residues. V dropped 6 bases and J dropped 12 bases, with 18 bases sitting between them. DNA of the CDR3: TGTGCCAGCAGCCCGAGTCGCAGTGGGCGGTACTTC. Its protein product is CASSPSRSGRYF.

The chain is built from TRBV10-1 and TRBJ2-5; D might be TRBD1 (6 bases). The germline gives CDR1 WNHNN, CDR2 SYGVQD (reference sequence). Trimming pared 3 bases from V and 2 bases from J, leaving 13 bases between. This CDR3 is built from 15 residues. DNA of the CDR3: TGCGCCAGCAGTGATGTGGGACATTCGCAAGAGACCCAGTACTTC. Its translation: CASSDVGHSQETQYF.

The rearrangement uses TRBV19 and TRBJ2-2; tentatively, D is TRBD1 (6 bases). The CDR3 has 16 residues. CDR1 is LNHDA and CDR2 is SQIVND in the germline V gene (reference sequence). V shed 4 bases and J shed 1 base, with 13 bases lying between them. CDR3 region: CASSRTVPGNTGELFF. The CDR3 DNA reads TGTGCCAGTAGTAGGACAGTCCCAGGGAACACCGGGGAGCTGTTTTTT.

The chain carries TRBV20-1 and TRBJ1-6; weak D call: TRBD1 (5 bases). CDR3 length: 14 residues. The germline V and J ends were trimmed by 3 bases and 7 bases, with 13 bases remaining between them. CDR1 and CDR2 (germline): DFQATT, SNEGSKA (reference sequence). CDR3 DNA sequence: TGCAGTGCTAGTCGGGGGGGGGTAAATTCACCCCTCCACTTT. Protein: CSASRGGVNSPLHF.

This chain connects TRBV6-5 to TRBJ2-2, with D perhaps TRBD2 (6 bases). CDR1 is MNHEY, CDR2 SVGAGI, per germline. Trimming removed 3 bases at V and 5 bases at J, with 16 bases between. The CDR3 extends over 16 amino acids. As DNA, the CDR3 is TGTGCCAGCAGTTATGGCGGGGATGTCAGAACCGGGGAGCTGTTTTTT. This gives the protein CASSYGGDVRTGELFF.

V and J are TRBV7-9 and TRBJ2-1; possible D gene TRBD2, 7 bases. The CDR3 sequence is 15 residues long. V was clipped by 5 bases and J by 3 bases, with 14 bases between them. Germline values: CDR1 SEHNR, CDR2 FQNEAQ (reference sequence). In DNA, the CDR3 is TGTGCCAGCAGCCCCGGGGGGACAATCTACAATGAGCAGTTCTTC. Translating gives CASSPGGTIYNEQFF.